This entry describes one T cell receptor (beta chain). This clonotype has just a few counts. The target of this receptor is not known. No base-level quality is on record; no much larger clone is a single base apart. The data stem from a study of identical twins (TCRdb year 2016). Some background on the complete study: TCR alpha and beta repertoires from monozygotic twins, unrelated adults of various ages and cord blood were deep-sequenced to test whether fetal clonotypes persist. To rule out contamination, replicate twin experiments were performed at different times with different library preparation protocols. What the work shows at the level of the full study, not this receptor alone: Because the same donors could not be followed over many years, the conclusions depended on cross-sectional statistical analysis. Compared with coincidental sharing between unrelated individuals, out-of-frame TCR alpha sequences shared between twins showed an excess of sequences with low generation probability. Invariant T cells such as MAIT and iNKT could partly confound zero-insertion analyses, though diverse VJ usage argued against this for most clonotypes. Excess twin sharing in beta out-of-frame sequences was weaker because fewer shared sequences lowered the signal-to-noise ratio. Recombination models systematically underestimated out-of-frame TCR alpha sharing in monozygotic twins but agreed with sharing between unrelated individuals. Abundant cord blood beta clonotypes had fewer insertions, young adult naive repertoires showed a similar but weaker trend, and memory repertoires showed no such trend.

Every donor was a healthy Caucasian. Three pairs of female monozygotic twins, all aged about 18 to 30 years, were included in the twin cohort. RNA for TCR libraries was isolated from peripheral blood mononuclear cells. Library generation was performed with 5' RACE. The listed sequencing device is Illumina HiSeq 2000. Template switching added a universal primer binding site, and the final cDNA carried a unique molecular identifier that allowed TCR cDNA molecules to be counted accurately. Specific primers in the conserved constant-segment region were used to synthesize first-strand cDNA for TCR alpha and beta chains. Each cDNA library was double barcoded, with a SMART-Mk sample barcode plus Illumina barcodes, to control for contamination. TruSeq adapter sequences along with Illumina sample barcodes were introduced in two successive PCR steps. The TCR alpha and beta cDNA libraries were sequenced on the Illumina HiSeq platform using custom primers. The study's processing was this. MiGEC was used to process raw reads and extract unique molecular identifiers, and MiXCR was used to find CDR3 positions. Recombination models were inferred per individual with the repgenHMM and IGoR tools using an EM algorithm. The tcR package in R was used for shared clonotype analysis, with sharing normalized by the product of cloneset sizes. Out-of-frame nonproductive sequences were analyzed to study raw recombination free of thymic and clonal selection effects. TCRdb applied fastp at Q25 and MiXCR to the public reads, then kept only in-frame beta chains. Each entry merges the rows of one CDR3 protein and shows their most common DNA and genes. The authors' filters were not applied to this entry. The sample yields over 600,000 distinct CDR3 sequences; about 20% were counted once. In total, the top ten clones hold more than 4% of the sample.

CDR1 and CDR2 (GTSNPN, SVGIG) derive from the germline V gene (reference sequence). The CDR3 spans 15 residues, from the cysteine through the phenylalanine. Only CDR3 DNA is held: 45 bases, read in frame from base 1. Between the V and J ends, shortened by 5 bases and 8 bases respectively, the junction contains 24 bases. The same data also contributed to another study, on T cells expressing NK-cell markers. As the second paper documents: Several donors provided sorted CD3+CD56+NKG2C+, CD3+CD56+NKG2C- and CD3+CD56-NKG2C+ T-cell subsets, whose TCR beta-chain repertoires were profiled. Of the eight sequenced donors, seven were found to be HCMV-seropositive and one was found to be HCMV-seronegative. In several experiments an anti-gammadeltaTCR antibody was added to restrict sorting to alphabetaTCR-expressing T cells. For six donors, the dominant CD3+CD56+NKG2C+ clonotypes were among the top 10 CD8+ clonotypes and accounted for about 1.0-7.5% of CD8+ T cells. Those dominant clonotypes were again the most abundant among CD3+CD56-NKG2C+ cells in a few donors, at roughly 25-60.1%. Whether the expanded NKG2C-expressing T cell clones were specific for HCMV antigens was left unclear. The study sequenced eight donors, all healthy volunteers chosen at random: three men and five women. A commercial ELISA kit detecting HCMV-specific IgG in serum was used to determine HCMV serostatus. For roughly six donors, bulk peripheral blood T-cell repertoires were also sequenced from unsorted PBMC. Reads were demultiplexed and grouped by UMI with MIGEC, and clonotypes were assembled and quantified with MiTCR. To remove erroneous sequences, TCR cDNA sequences were retained only when supported by two or more reads. The tcR package was used for downstream repertoire analysis, and clonotypes were matched across fractions by CDR3 nucleotide sequence plus V segment. VDJmatch was used to annotate antigen specificity against VDJdb, with one amino acid substitution in CDR3 allowed.

The chain employs TRBV30 and TRBJ1-2, with an unclear D gene assignment. The specimen was PBMCs. This TCR was sampled from a woman aged 18 to 35 in good health. DNA sequence: TGTGCCTGGGGCCCAATAGAGTCGTCGGGCTACGGCTACACCTTC. This is translated as CAWGPIESSGYGYTF.